These 32 T cell receptor beta chains came from one sample sequenced in a study of T cells expressing NK-cell markers. One entry per CDR3 protein, without DNA, is what TCRdb gives after re-calling the 5' RACE reads. The clone table shows approximately 380,000 distinct CDR3 sequences, with the ten largest holding under 6.5%. Sequencing was performed on blood T cells: a sorted CD56 or NKG2C T cell subset, CD4+ or CD8+ T cells, or bulk PBMC T cells (not recorded which). These receptors were obtained from a man aged 18 to 69 in good health.

The V call is TRBV7-9, the J call TRBJ2-1; the TCRdb D gene call, TRBD2, has no DNA to confirm it. The CDR3 is 16 residues long. Germline-derived CDR1 and CDR2 are SEHNR and FQNEAQ (reference sequence). CDR3 loop: CASSPLRGGVYNEQFF.

This chain connects TRBV12-3 or TRBV12-4 to TRBJ1-5. CDR3 length: 15 amino acids. The CDR3 sequence: CASSLLAGENQPQHF.

The chain combines TRBV20-1 with TRBJ1-5; without DNA, the TCRdb call of TRBD1 cannot be checked. CDR1 is DFQATT, CDR2 SNEGSKA, per germline (reference sequence). This CDR3 is 16 amino acids long. CDR3 protein: CSARTADFDSNQPQHF.

The V call is TRBV7-9, the J call TRBJ1-1; TCRdb's D gene call, TRBD1, goes unchecked for lack of DNA. Germline V CDR1 and CDR2: SEHNR, FQNEAQ (reference sequence). This CDR3 is 15 amino acids long. The CDR3 protein is CASTSIGGENTEAFF.

The chain recombines TRBV4-1 with TRBJ2-5; TCRdb's D gene call, TRBD2, goes unchecked for lack of DNA. This CDR3 spans 18 amino acids. Germline CDR1 reads MGHRA; CDR2 reads YSYEKL. CDR3: CASSPLETSGGPGETQYF.

The J gene is TRBJ1-4, the V gene TRBV28; TCRdb calls TRBD1, which cannot be checked without DNA. Looked up from germline, CDR1 is MDHEN and CDR2 is SYDVKM. The length of the CDR3 is 13 residues. The CDR3: CASSYRVGEKLFF.

The chain combines TRBV5-1 with TRBJ2-1; checking the TCRdb D call of TRBD2 is not possible without DNA. CDR3 length: 15 amino acids. Germline V gene data show CDR1 as SGHRS and CDR2 as YFSETQ. The CDR3 loop reads CASSRAGVSGSEQFF.

The rearrangement joins TRBV7-3 to TRBJ2-7; TCRdb outputs TRBD1, but without DNA this stays unchecked. Germline V gene data show CDR1 as SGHTA and CDR2 as FQGTGA. The CDR3 has 16 residues. The CDR3 is CASSLTTGDPSYEQYF.

The chain carries TRBV12-3 or TRBV12-4 and TRBJ1-6; TCRdb's assignment of TRBD1 cannot be checked, as there is no DNA. The CDR3 totals 13 residues. CDR3: CASRDRVNSPLHF.

The J gene is TRBJ2-3, the V gene TRBV6-4; absent DNA, TCRdb's TRBD2 call cannot be checked. Germline V gene sequence: CDR1 MRHNA, CDR2 SNTAGT. This CDR3 spans 16 amino acids. CDR3 sequence: CASSVHSGSWADTQYF.

J is TRBJ2-7 and V is TRBV5-1; TCRdb selects TRBD1, and the lack of DNA leaves this call unchecked. Germline assignment: CDR1 SGHRS and CDR2 YFSETQ. The CDR3 totals 16 residues. The CDR3 loop reads CASSLFSGGPRREQYF.

The chain is built from TRBV27 and TRBJ2-7; lacking DNA, the TRBD2 call made by TCRdb goes unchecked. This CDR3 comprises 15 residues. CDR1 and CDR2 from the germline V gene are MNHEY and SMNVEV (reference sequence). The CDR3: CASSSFGLADYEQYF.

The J gene is TRBJ2-7, the V gene TRBV12-3 or TRBV12-4; the TCRdb call, TRBD1, lacks DNA for checking. CDR3 length equals 15 residues. This CDR3 is CASSLDGGGRREQYF.

The rearrangement joins TRBV12-3 or TRBV12-4 to TRBJ1-5; no DNA is available, so the TRBD1 call from TCRdb remains unchecked. The CDR3 is 15 residues long. Here the CDR3 reads CASSFTGEGYQPQHF.

The V gene is TRBV6-2 or TRBV6-3, the J gene TRBJ2-2; absent DNA, TCRdb's TRBD1 call cannot be checked. Germline V gives CDR1 MNHEY, CDR2 SVGEGT. The CDR3 runs to 17 residues. The CDR3 region is CASSKNTGRINTGELFF.

The J gene is TRBJ2-1, the V gene TRBV6-2 or TRBV6-3; checking the TCRdb D call of TRBD2 is not possible without DNA. The germline CDR1 and CDR2 sequences are MNHEY and SVGEGT. The CDR3 runs to 15 residues. This CDR3 reads CASRLAGGYYNEQFF.

The chain couples TRBV3-1 to TRBJ2-1; the D call of TRBD1 rests on TCRdb alone, since no DNA is present to check it. The CDR3 has 17 residues. Germline V gene data show CDR1 as LGHDT and CDR2 as YNNKEL (reference sequence). CDR3 loop: CASSRRSTGVRGNEQFF.

The rearrangement uses TRBV11-2 and TRBJ2-5; TCRdb names TRBD2, which stays unverified in the absence of DNA. The CDR3 sequence is 13 residues long. Germline CDR1 SGHAT, CDR2 FQNNGV. CDR3 in amino acids: CASSPSLRQTQYF.

The CDR3 spells CATSDLSGTRTDTQYF. The chain couples TRBV24-1 to TRBJ2-3; checking the TCRdb D call of TRBD1 is not possible without DNA. This CDR3 is 16 amino acids long. In germline, CDR1 is KGHDR, CDR2 SFDVKD.

This chain uses TRBV11-2 with TRBJ2-5; TCRdb calls TRBD1, which cannot be checked without DNA. Germline loops: CDR1 SGHAT, CDR2 FQNNGV. The CDR3 contains 17 residues. CDR3 amino acids: CASSSMGGAAPLETQYF.

The CDR3 is CASSFSGGALYF. The chain recombines TRBV27 with TRBJ2-7; TCRdb's D call, TRBD1, is unchecked because there is no DNA. CDR1 and CDR2 from the germline V gene are MNHEY and SMNVEV (reference sequence). This CDR3 is built from 12 residues.

The chain uses TRBV2 and TRBJ1-2. CDR3 length equals 17 residues. Germline CDR1 and CDR2: SNHLY and FYNNEI. The CDR3: CASSARTSQRLKYGYTF.

V gene TRBV29-1 combines with J gene TRBJ1-1; TCRdb's D gene call, TRBD1, goes unchecked for lack of DNA. Germline-derived CDR1 and CDR2 are SQVTM and ANQGSEA. This CDR3 has 20 residues. CDR3 region: CSVKRGNVGGQGVLNTEAFF.

The chain recombines TRBV27 with TRBJ1-1; TCRdb's D gene call, TRBD1, goes unchecked for lack of DNA. CDR3 length: 14 residues. Germline V gene sequence: CDR1 MNHEY, CDR2 SMNVEV (reference sequence). CDR3 loop: CASSLQGANTEAFF.

This rearrangement joins TRBV7-9 to TRBJ1-5; TCRdb outputs TRBD1, but without DNA this stays unchecked. The CDR3 length is 17 residues. Germline CDR1 is SEHNR and CDR2 is FQNEAQ (reference sequence). This chain's CDR3 is CASSLGPNRGGNQPQHF.

V gene TRBV2 combines with J gene TRBJ2-2; with no DNA, the TCRdb D assignment of TRBD1 cannot be verified. Germline values: CDR1 SNHLY, CDR2 FYNNEI. The CDR3 sequence is 15 residues long. CDR3 residues: CASSARGRNTGELFF.

The V and J genes are TRBV12-3 or TRBV12-4 and TRBJ2-1; TCRdb names TRBD2, which stays unverified in the absence of DNA. This CDR3 spans 16 amino acids. The CDR3 reads CASSAAFSGAYNEQFF.

The V call is TRBV13, the J call TRBJ1-3. The germline CDR1 and CDR2 sequences are PRHDT and FYEKMQ (reference sequence). The CDR3 is made up of 13 amino acids. CDR3 loop: CASTRRSGNTIYF.

The rearrangement links TRBV12-3 or TRBV12-4 to TRBJ1-5. The CDR3 is made up of 14 amino acids. The CDR3 protein is CASSFWAVSEAQHF.

The V and J genes are TRBV7-8 and TRBJ2-1; TCRdb picks TRBD1, but there is no DNA to check that call. Germline lookup yields CDR1 SGHVS and CDR2 FQNEAQ. The CDR3 has 14 amino acids. This chain's CDR3 is CASSLQSRVNEQFF.

This chain links TRBV6-1 with TRBJ2-7. From germline, CDR1 is MNHNS and CDR2 SASEGT. The length of the CDR3 is 13 residues. The chain's CDR3 is CASRGSDSYEQYF.

The rearrangement joins TRBV12-3 or TRBV12-4 to TRBJ2-5; TCRdb indicates TRBD2, and absent DNA this call remains unverified. The CDR3 consists of 17 residues. The chain's CDR3 is CASSSLGLAGKQETQYF.